The 30 T cell receptor beta chains below come from one sample, sequenced in a study of CD8 T cells in ankylosing spondylitis. Study-level points and caveats: Made up of eight highly homologous variants, a TCR beta motif appeared characteristic of ankylosing spondylitis blood.

In TCRdb, the 5' RACE reads were re-called with MiXCR into one record per CDR3 protein. The repertoire holds about 440,000 distinct CDR3 sequences, with more than 15% as singletons. For these receptors, no antigen is known. The specimen sequenced was blood, either unsorted or a sorted T cell fraction (not recorded which). These receptors originate from a male donor with ankylosing spondylitis.

This clonotype has more than one count but fewer than ten. The CDR3 region has the DNA TGTGCCAGCACCCCTCACAGGAGCGAAGAGACCCAGTACTTC. Its protein is CASTPHRSEETQYF. The J gene is TRBJ2-5, the V gene TRBV12-3 or TRBV12-4; a weak D match, TRBD1 (5 bases). Between the trimmed V and J ends, which lost 7 bases and 3 bases, there was a span of 15 bases. CDR3 length: 14 amino acids.

This clonotype was observed a handful of times. This chain uses TRBV20-1 with TRBJ2-5; TRBD2 matches 8 bases. CDR1 is DFQATT and CDR2 is SNEGSKA in the germline V gene (reference sequence). V lost 6 bases to trimming and J lost 3 bases; unmatched junction nucleotides: 3. The CDR3 runs 12 residues. The CDR3: CSAVTSEETQYF. In DNA form, the CDR3 reads TGCAGTGCCGTGACTAGCGAAGAGACCCAGTACTTC.

The chain uses TRBV12-1 and TRBJ1-2. TRBV12-1 is a known pseudogene. The CDR3 consists of 14 residues. The CDR3: CASSFPSENYGYTF. CDR3 DNA: TGTGCCAGCAGCTTCCCTTCGGAGAACTATGGCTACACCTTC.

The chain carries TRBV24-1 and TRBJ1-1, with 8 bases identical to TRBD1. V trimming: 6 bases; J trimming: 10 bases; junction bases outside the gene matches: 15. Germline CDR1 is KGHDR and CDR2 is SFDVKD. The CDR3 runs 15 residues. The CDR3 sequence: CATSRVRTGRPRAFF. The DNA of the CDR3 is TGTGCCACCAGTCGTGTGCGGACAGGGCGCCCGCGAGCTTTCTTT.

This rearrangement joins TRBV5-1 to TRBJ2-7; 9 bases match TRBD2. Germline CDR1 SGHRS, CDR2 YFSETQ. The ends lost 4 bases at V and 3 bases at J; junction bases unmatched: 11. There are 16 residues in the CDR3. The CDR3 DNA sequence: TGCGCCAGCAGCCAGCGTAGTAGCGGGGGATACTACGAGCAGTACTTC. Translation gives CASSQRSSGGYYEQYF.

This clonotype has a handful of counts. The rearrangement uses TRBV9 and TRBJ1-1; 7 bases agree with TRBD1. Trimming took 4 bases from V and 3 from J; bases not matched to a gene: 12. The CDR3 loop spans 16 amino acids. In germline, CDR1 is SGDLS, CDR2 YYNGEE. The CDR3 region has the DNA TGTGCCAGCAGCCCCCAAAACAGGGGTTTCGACACTGAAGCTTTCTTT. Translated, it gives CASSPQNRGFDTEAFF. Full variable domain (rest looked up from reference TRBV9 and TRBJ1-1): DSGVTQTPKHLITATGQRVTLRCSPRSGDLSVYWYQQSLDQGLQFLIQYYNGEERAKGNILERFSAQQFPDLHSELNLSSLELGDSALYFCASSPQNRGFDTEAFFGQGTRLTVV.

The CDR3 sequence is CSARAGGYSNQPQHF. The CDR3 DNA sequence: TGCAGTGCTAGAGCCGGAGGGTATAGCAATCAGCCCCAGCATTTT. The chain has TRBV20-1 and TRBJ1-5; D is unclear. Trimming stripped 1 base from V and 0 bases from J, with 10 bases between. The V gene's germline CDR1 is DFQATT and CDR2 SNEGSKA (reference sequence). The CDR3 extends over 15 amino acids.

This clonotype has only a few counts. The chain has TRBV12-3 or TRBV12-4 and TRBJ1-6, with TRBD1 as a possible D gene (5 bases). CDR3 size: 14 residues. The V and J ends lost 7 bases and 6 bases respectively, with 13 bases between them. The CDR3 sequence is CASNLGRANSPLHF. CDR3 bases: TGTGCCAGCAATCTCGGCAGGGCTAATTCACCCCTCCACTTT.

This clonotype turned up a few times. The chain couples TRBV11-1 to TRBJ2-2; TRBD2 is a possible D gene (6 bases). Germline V CDR1 and CDR2: SGHAT, FQDESV (reference sequence). The CDR3 runs 18 residues. Trimming took 2 bases from V and 4 from J, leaving 20 bases between them. The CDR3 here is CASSLRGIVGGVTGELFF. CDR3 DNA sequence: TGTGCCAGCAGCTTACGCGGGATCGTCGGAGGTGTCACCGGGGAGCTGTTTTTT.

This chain links TRBV4-2 with TRBJ1-4, with D possibly TRBD1 on 6 matching bases. CDR1 LGHNA and CDR2 YNFKEQ come from the germline V gene. This CDR3 region has 16 residues. V dropped 2 bases and J dropped 5 bases, with 15 bases sitting between them. The CDR3 loop reads CASSQPGGQGNEKLFF. DNA of the CDR3: TGTGCCAGCAGCCAACCCGGGGGGCAGGGGAATGAAAAACTGTTTTTT.

The gene calls are TRBV11-1 and TRBJ2-7; 8 nucleotides line up with TRBD2. Germline CDR1 is SGHAT and CDR2 is FQDESV (reference sequence). The CDR3 contains 18 residues. J gave up 5 bases and V 5 bases, and 20 bases lay outside the gene matches. For the CDR3, the DNA is TGTGCCAGCAGCCGTATGGGGGCCAGCGGGAGTTATTTAAACGAGCAGTACTTC. It yields the protein CASSRMGASGSYLNEQYF. Variable domain in full (rest from reference TRBV11-1 and TRBJ2-7): EAEVAQSPRYKITEKSQAVAFWCDPISGHATLYWYRQILGQGPELLVQFQDESVVDDSQLPKDRFSAERLKGVDSTLKIQPAELGDSAMYLCASSRMGASGSYLNEQYFGPGTRLTVT.

This chain uses TRBV7-2 with TRBJ1-6; 7 nucleotides agree with TRBD1. Germline CDR1 reads SGHTA; CDR2 reads FQGNSA. Trimming removed 5 bases from V and 8 bases from J; junction bases left unmatched: 6. The CDR3 length is 14 residues. The DNA of the CDR3 is TGTGCCAGCAGCGCGGGACAGCATTATTCACCCCTCCACTTT. Encoded protein: CASSAGQHYSPLHF.

This clonotype was picked up many times. The chain joins TRBV7-2 to TRBJ2-3, with D perhaps matching TRBD2 (6 bases). There are 16 residues in the CDR3. The V end lost 2 bases, the J end lost 2 bases, and 14 bases lay between the germline ends. Germline CDR1 and CDR2: SGHTA and FQGNSA. The CDR3 DNA reads as TGTGCCAGCAGCTTATTCGCGGGAACCACCACAGATACGCAGTATTTT. Translated, it gives CASSLFAGTTTDTQYF.

The genes are TRBV3-1 and TRBJ2-5; D is tentatively TRBD1 or TRBD2 (6 bases each). This CDR3 has 14 residues. Germline values: CDR1 LGHDT, CDR2 YNNKEL (reference sequence). V shed 0 bases and J shed 9 bases, with 14 bases lying between them. The CDR3 DNA is TGTGCCAGCAGCCAAGATCATCTGGAGGGGGCCCAGTACTTC. It specifies CASSQDHLEGAQYF.

This clonotype was seen repeatedly, ten times or more. The chain links TRBV12-3 or TRBV12-4 to TRBJ2-7; D is possibly TRBD1 or TRBD2 (5 bases each). Between the trimmed V and J ends, which lost 3 bases and 6 bases, there was a span of 21 bases. This CDR3 has 16 amino acids. CDR3 nucleotide sequence: TGTGCCAGCAGTTTGGGCACGAGGGGCGCAGACGGCGAGCAGTACTTC. This codes for CASSLGTRGADGEQYF.

In this sample, this clonotype turned up a few times. The rearrangement links TRBV20-1 to TRBJ2-5; 14 positions match TRBD2. The germline CDR1 and CDR2 sequences are DFQATT and SNEGSKA (reference sequence). V lost 3 bases to trimming and J lost 2 bases; unmatched junction nucleotides: 2. CDR3 length equals 15 residues. CDR3 DNA sequence: TGCAGTGCTAGGGGACTAGCGGGAGAGCAAGAGACCCAGTACTTC. It specifies CSARGLAGEQETQYF.

The chain uses TRBV30 and TRBJ2-1, with D perhaps matching TRBD2 (5 bases). In germline, CDR1 is GTSNPN, CDR2 SVGIG (reference sequence). CDR3 length: 14 residues. Trimming stripped 2 bases from V and 0 bases from J, with 8 bases between. DNA for the CDR3: TGTGCCTGGAGTCCGGGGAGCTCCTACAATGAGCAGTTCTTC. Encoded protein: CAWSPGSSYNEQFF. The full variable domain, its missing parts supplied by reference TRBV30 and TRBJ2-1, is SQTIHQWPATLVQPVGSPLSLECTVEGTSNPNLYWYRQAAGRGLQLLFYSVGIGQISSEVPQNLSASRPQDRQFILSSKKLLLSDSGFYLCAWSPGSSYNEQFFGPGTRLTVL.

This clonotype has only a few counts. This rearrangement joins TRBV5-1 to TRBJ2-7, with 8 bases fitting TRBD1. This CDR3 comprises 13 residues. Germline V gives CDR1 SGHRS, CDR2 YFSETQ. V shed 5 bases and J 4 bases; nucleotides not matched to a gene: 5. The CDR3 protein is CASSSQGAYEQYF. The DNA of the CDR3 is TGCGCCAGCAGTTCCCAGGGGGCTTACGAGCAGTACTTC.

The rearrangement uses TRBV30 and TRBJ2-1; D ambiguous. Between the trimmed V and J ends, which lost 4 bases and 0 bases, there was a span of 10 bases. CDR3 length equals 14 residues. CDR1 is GTSNPN, CDR2 SVGIG, per germline (reference sequence). The CDR3 DNA reads TGTGCCTGGAATCGGGCTTTCTCCTACAATGAGCAGTTCTTC. This sequence encodes CAWNRAFSYNEQFF. Using reference TRBV30 and TRBJ2-1 for the parts outside the CDR3, the full variable domain is SQTIHQWPATLVQPVGSPLSLECTVEGTSNPNLYWYRQAAGRGLQLLFYSVGIGQISSEVPQNLSASRPQDRQFILSSKKLLLSDSGFYLCAWNRAFSYNEQFFGPGTRLTVL.

Comment on this clonotype: At one of its ends the junction is not consistent with the germline gene, which may arise from a read error. The chain couples TRBV3-1 to TRBJ1-5; D ambiguous. The CDR3 runs to 14 residues. Germline V CDR1 and CDR2: LGHDT, YNNKEL (reference sequence). The CDR3 here is CDSSQDYGDQPQHF. The DNA of the CDR3 is TGTGACAGCAGCCAAGATTACGGGGATCAGCCCCAGCATTTT.

This clonotype appeared a few times. The V and J genes are TRBV5-1 and TRBJ2-3, with D possibly being TRBD2 (5 bases). CDR1 SGHRS and CDR2 YFSETQ come from the germline V gene. Trimming left V 1 base short and J 0 bases short, with 9 bases between. The CDR3 runs to 15 residues. The CDR3 sequence: CASSLLALSTDTQYF. Here the CDR3 DNA reads TGCGCCAGCAGCTTGTTAGCGTTGAGCACAGATACGCAGTATTTT.

This clonotype turned up a few times. The V gene is TRBV5-1, the J gene TRBJ1-5; D gene unclear. Germline CDR1 and CDR2: SGHRS and YFSETQ. This CDR3 is 16 amino acids long. The V and J ends lost 3 bases and 2 bases respectively, with 15 bases between them. DNA of the CDR3: TGCGCCAGCAGCTCGGTTAGGGTCGGGGGCAATCAGCCCCAGCATTTT. This gives the protein CASSSVRVGGNQPQHF.

This clonotype was detected a few times. The gene calls are TRBV3-1 and TRBJ1-1; tentative D call: TRBD1 (6 bases). Trimming stripped 5 bases from V and 4 bases from J, with 20 bases between. Germline CDR1 is LGHDT and CDR2 is YNNKEL (reference sequence). The CDR3 extends over 16 amino acids. The CDR3 region is CASSTRSGGWGTEAFF. CDR3 sequence (DNA): TGTGCCAGCAGCACCCGGTCGGGGGGCTGGGGCACTGAAGCTTTCTTT.

The J gene is TRBJ2-1, the V gene TRBV15; 9 nucleotides line up with TRBD2. This CDR3 region has 17 residues. The germline V gene encodes CDR1 LNHNV and CDR2 YYDKDF (reference sequence). Trimming took 3 bases from V and 12 from J; bases not matched to a gene: 18. CDR3 sequence: CATSRGGGPSGKYGQFF. Written as DNA, the CDR3 is TGTGCCACCAGCAGGGGAGGCGGGCCTAGCGGGAAGTACGGGCAGTTCTTC.

This clonotype was counted at least ten times. The chain joins TRBV5-1 to TRBJ1-4; a possible D gene is TRBD1 (6 bases). V gave up 4 bases and J gave up 7 bases, with 14 bases separating them. CDR1 is SGHRS, CDR2 YFSETQ, per germline. This CDR3 is 14 amino acids long. The CDR3 DNA sequence: TGCGCCAGCAGCCAGGACAGCGGGAGTGAAAAACTGTTTTTT. This sequence encodes CASSQDSGSEKLFF.

The V and J genes are TRBV24-1 and TRBJ2-2, with D uncertain. The germline V gene encodes CDR1 KGHDR and CDR2 SFDVKD. This CDR3 spans 16 amino acids. Trimming shortened V by 1 base and J by 0 bases, and 8 bases separated the two germline ends. CDR3: CATSDLSSTNTGELFF. The DNA of the CDR3 is TGTGCCACCAGTGATTTATCCTCTACGAACACCGGGGAGCTGTTTTTT.

The gene calls are TRBV7-9 and TRBJ2-4, with TRBD2 matching 8 bases. The CDR3 loop spans 15 amino acids. The trim removed 5 bases at V and 4 bases at J, leaving 7 bases unmatched. The germline V gene encodes CDR1 SEHNR and CDR2 FQNEAQ (reference sequence). In DNA, the CDR3 is TGTGCCAGCAGCCCGGGGGGGGGCGTAAAAAACATTCAGTACTTC. It is translated as CASSPGGGVKNIQYF.

This sequence joins TRBV4-1 and TRBJ2-4, with a tentative D call TRBD2 (5 bases). V was cut by 0 bases and J by 7 bases, with 13 bases left in between. In germline, CDR1 is MGHRA, CDR2 YSYEKL. The CDR3 consists of 15 residues. The chain's CDR3 is CASSQESAAWNIQYF. The CDR3 nucleotides are TGCGCCAGCAGCCAAGAATCAGCGGCTTGGAACATTCAGTACTTC.

This chain links TRBV9 with TRBJ2-5, with 14 bases fitting TRBD2. Losses at the gene ends were 0 bases for V and 5 bases for J; bases not matched to a gene: 6. The germline V gene encodes CDR1 SGDLS and CDR2 YYNGEE. CDR3 length: 17 amino acids. Here the CDR3 reads CASSVVGGLAGAETQYF. CDR3 in DNA: TGTGCCAGCAGCGTAGTGGGGGGACTAGCGGGAGCTGAGACCCAGTACTTC. The full variable domain, rest sourced from reference TRBV9 and TRBJ2-5, is DSGVTQTPKHLITATGQRVTLRCSPRSGDLSVYWYQQSLDQGLQFLIQYYNGEERAKGNILERFSAQQFPDLHSELNLSSLELGDSALYFCASSVVGGLAGAETQYFGPGTRLLVL.

This clonotype was observed a few times. The chain links TRBV20-1 to TRBJ2-3, with TRBD1 matching over 7 bases. This CDR3 has 14 amino acids. Unmatched junction bases numbered 7, after V lost 5 bases and J lost 2 bases. CDR1 is DFQATT, CDR2 SNEGSKA, per germline (reference sequence). CDR3 in DNA: TGCAGTGCTGACCACAGGGGATCCACAGATACGCAGTATTTT. This gives the protein CSADHRGSTDTQYF.